These 20 T cell receptor beta chains were sequenced from one sample in a study of blood T cell repertoires in COVID-19 (dated by TCRdb to the early 2020s). The protocol used for the library was the immunoSEQ multiplex PCR assay. In TCRdb, the immuneACCESS table is reduced to in-frame sequences with V and J assigned. These tables do not hold every clone; where another copy was compared, an unresolved V gene accounts for under half, and the others remain unexplained. The sample yields 300,000 to 400,000 clones; 88% were counted once. The leading ten clones occupy more than 5.5% of the sample. The sample taken for sequencing was peripheral blood. These receptors all stem from a woman in her 70s with COVID-19, enrolled during active disease.

This clone was found a few times. This chain joins TRBV5-6 and TRBJ1-1; 7 nucleotides line up with TRBD1. The V gene end was trimmed by 4 bases and the J gene end by 1 base; junction bases not matched to a gene: 4. The germline V gene has CDR1 SGHDT and CDR2 YYEEEE. The CDR3 extends over 14 amino acids. The CDR3 nucleotides read TGTGCCAGCAGCCGGGACAGCTCGAACACTGAAGCTTTCTTT. This encodes CASSRDSSNTEAFF.

The V call is TRBV4-3, the J call TRBJ1-1, with D possibly matching TRBD1 (5 bases). The CDR3 is made up of 17 amino acids. Germline lookup yields CDR1 LGHNA and CDR2 YSLEER. The germline V and J ends were trimmed by 0 bases and 3 bases, with 17 bases remaining between them. The CDR3 loop is CASSQEWGRGLDTEAFF. Written as DNA, the CDR3 is TGCGCCAGCAGCCAAGAATGGGGGAGGGGCCTCGACACTGAAGCTTTCTTT.

The CDR3 protein is CASSFSGDPGYGYTF. The CDR3 DNA is TGCGCCAGCAGCTTCTCAGGGGATCCGGGCTATGGCTACACCTTC. V gene TRBV5-1 combines with J gene TRBJ1-2; the D gene is possibly TRBD1 (6 bases). The CDR3 runs 15 residues. CDR1 is SGHRS and CDR2 is YFSETQ in the germline V gene. V dropped 2 bases and J dropped 4 bases, with 15 bases sitting between them.

This sequence joins TRBV7-9 and TRBJ1-4; D is uncertain. Germline CDR1 reads SEHNR; CDR2 reads FQNEAQ (reference sequence). The CDR3 sequence is 15 residues long. Trimming removed 0 bases at V and 7 bases at J, with 12 bases between. CDR3: CASSLALSRVEKLFF. Here the CDR3 DNA reads TGTGCCAGCAGCTTAGCGCTAAGCCGGGTTGAAAAACTGTTTTTT. Complete variable domain (other parts from reference TRBV7-9 and TRBJ1-4): DTGVSQNPRHKITKRGQNVTFRCDPISEHNRLYWYRQTLGQGPEFLTYFQNEAQLEKSRLLSDRFSAERPKGSFSTLEIQRTEQGDSAMYLCASSLALSRVEKLFFGSGTQLSVL.

This chain connects TRBV10-3 to TRBJ1-2, with 7 bases fitting TRBD1. V lost 4 bases, J lost 8 bases, and 13 bases stayed unmatched. CDR3 length: 15 residues. Germline V gene sequence: CDR1 ENHRY, CDR2 SYGVKD. CDR3 sequence: CAISAPKKGAEGYTF. The CDR3 region has the DNA TGTGCCATCAGTGCTCCTAAAAAGGGGGCGGAGGGCTACACCTTC.

The chain uses TRBV7-9 and TRBJ1-3, with TRBD1 as a possible D gene (5 bases). Germline V gene sequence: CDR1 SEHNR, CDR2 FQNEAQ (reference sequence). Trimming cost V 5 bases and J 0 bases, with 8 bases left between them. CDR3 length equals 14 residues. CDR3 in DNA: TGTGCCAGCAGCCGGGGGACCTCTGGAAACACCATATATTTT. Protein: CASSRGTSGNTIYF.

The CDR3 reads CASSLDRTNQPQHF. The CDR3, as DNA: TGTGCCAGCAGCTTGGACAGGACCAATCAGCCCCAGCATTTT. V usage is TRBV7-8 and J usage is TRBJ1-5, with 7 bases fitting TRBD1. The length of the CDR3 is 14 residues. V shed 3 bases, J shed 3 bases, and the junction held 2 bases outside the gene matches. Germline V CDR1 and CDR2: SGHVS, FQNEAQ.

The rearrangement joins TRBV13 to TRBJ1-2; 8 nucleotides line up with TRBD1. J gave up 6 bases and V 6 bases, and 15 bases lay outside the gene matches. Germline CDR1 and CDR2: PRHDT and FYEKMQ (reference sequence). The CDR3 is 16 amino acids. The CDR3 nucleotides read TGTGCCAGCAGGGGGGCCCTCAGGGGGCGCGTGAATGGCTACACCTTC. It encodes CASRGALRGRVNGYTF.

The chain employs TRBV6-1 and TRBJ1-1; no clear D gene. V was clipped by 2 bases and J by 6 bases, with 13 bases between them. The CDR3 is 14 residues long. CDR1 and CDR2 (germline): MNHNS, SASEGT. The CDR3 loop is CASSENGGFPEAFF. The CDR3 DNA reads as TGTGCCAGCAGTGAAAACGGAGGCTTCCCTGAAGCTTTCTTT.

The CDR3 DNA reads TGCGCCAGCAGCTCTCGGACAGATAGCACAGATACGCAGTATTTT. Its translation: CASSSRTDSTDTQYF. The chain couples TRBV5-1 to TRBJ2-3; possibly TRBD1 for D (6 bases). Between the trimmed V and J ends, which lost 3 bases and 0 bases, there was a span of 11 bases. CDR3 size: 15 residues. Germline V gene sequence: CDR1 SGHRS, CDR2 YFSETQ.

V is TRBV29-1 and J is TRBJ2-1; TRBD1 agrees at 7 bases. Germline V gene data show CDR1 as SQVTM and CDR2 as ANQGSEA. The CDR3 has 12 residues. After removal of 7 bases from V and 4 bases from J, the junction contained 4 bases not matched to a gene. CDR3 in DNA: TGCAGCGGGGGACAGCATTACAATGAGCAGTTCTTC. Encoded protein: CSGGQHYNEQFF.

CDR3 residues: CASSVEGQNPTDTQYF. CDR3 nucleotides: TGTGCCAGCAGCGTAGAGGGACAGAATCCAACAGATACGCAGTATTTT. The chain joins TRBV9 to TRBJ2-3; 7 bases are shared with TRBD1. Germline V gene data show CDR1 as SGDLS and CDR2 as YYNGEE. The J segment lost 3 bases and the V segment lost 0 bases, leaving 7 bases of the junction unmatched. This CDR3 has 16 residues.

The genes are TRBV5-1 and TRBJ2-2; tentatively, D is TRBD1 (6 bases). V lost 4 bases and J lost 5, with 12 bases in between. The CDR3 has 14 residues. Per the germline V gene, CDR1 is SGHRS and CDR2 is YFSETQ. CDR3 in amino acids: CASSEDRLTGELFF. CDR3 bases: TGCGCCAGCAGCGAAGACAGGCTTACCGGGGAGCTGTTTTTT. Supplemented by reference TRBV5-1 and TRBJ2-2, the full variable domain reads KAGVTQTPRYLIKTRGQQVTLSCSPISGHRSVSWYQQTPGQGLQFLFEYFSETQRNKGNFPGRFSGRQFSNSRSEMNVSTLELGDSALYLCASSEDRLTGELFFGEGSRLTVL.

The genes are TRBV18 and TRBJ1-1; TRBD1 matches at 11 bases. V lost 5 bases to trimming and J lost 3 bases; unmatched junction nucleotides: 5. CDR1 is KGHSH and CDR2 is LQKENI in the germline V gene. The CDR3 length is 15 residues. The CDR3 protein is CASSAGTGGYTEAFF. CDR3 bases: TGTGCCAGCTCAGCGGGGACAGGGGGTTACACTGAAGCTTTCTTT.

The rearrangement links TRBV18 to TRBJ2-6; 7 bases are shared with TRBD1. CDR3 length equals 17 residues. Losses at the gene ends were 1 base for V and 2 bases for J; bases not matched to a gene: 5. From germline, CDR1 is KGHSH and CDR2 LQKENI. The CDR3 spells CASSPQGALPGANVLTF. Written as DNA, the CDR3 is TGTGCCAGCTCACCACAGGGGGCGCTTCCTGGGGCCAACGTCCTGACTTTC.

The chain joins TRBV5-1 to TRBJ2-2; 8 bases are a match to TRBD1. V lost 1 base to trimming and J lost 2 bases; unmatched junction nucleotides: 4. Germline V gene sequence: CDR1 SGHRS, CDR2 YFSETQ. The CDR3 length is 16 residues. DNA of the CDR3: TGCGCCAGCAGCTTGAGGACAGGGACCAACACCGGGGAGCTGTTTTTT. Amino acids: CASSLRTGTNTGELFF.

The J gene is TRBJ1-1, the V gene TRBV6-5, with unresolved D. Trimming removed 6 bases from V and 1 base from J, with 6 bases in between. CDR1 is MNHEY and CDR2 is SVGAGI in the germline V gene. This CDR3 is 12 amino acids long. CDR3 amino acids: CASRNTNTEAFF. CDR3 bases: TGTGCCAGCAGAAACACGAACACTGAAGCTTTCTTT.

This chain uses TRBV5-6 with TRBJ1-2, with 8 positions matching TRBD1. V lost 4 bases and J lost 4; bases outside the gene matches: 6. Germline V CDR1 and CDR2: SGHDT, YYEEEE. This CDR3 is built from 14 residues. The CDR3 coding sequence is TGTGCCAGCAGCCCCAGGGGGCGCCTCTATGGCTACACCTTC. This gives the protein CASSPRGRLYGYTF.

V usage is TRBV30 and J usage is TRBJ2-2, with D perhaps TRBD2 (6 bases). The CDR3 spans 14 residues. The V end was cut by 0 bases, the J end by 3 bases, with 8 bases between. Looked up from germline, CDR1 is GTSNPN and CDR2 is SVGIG (reference sequence). The CDR3 DNA sequence: TGTGCCTGGAGTGTATGGGGGGACACCGGGGAGCTGTTTTTT. Its protein is CAWSVWGDTGELFF.

The chain is built from TRBV10-3 and TRBJ2-7, with D possibly being TRBD2 (5 bases). The V gene's germline CDR1 is ENHRY and CDR2 SYGVKD. The CDR3 consists of 14 residues. Trimming took off 3 bases at V and 4 bases at J, with 13 bases between the two ends. As DNA, the CDR3 is TGTGCCATCAGTGAACCCGGAGGCCTTTACGAGCAGTACTTC. It is translated as CAISEPGGLYEQYF.